This T cell receptor (beta chain) was obtained from a study of T-cell reconstitution after alpha-beta-depleted transplantation in children. This sample's TCRbeta library carried unique molecular identifier barcodes. TCRdb re-called the PCR reads with MiXCR, one entry per CDR3 protein. Of about 360,000 distinct CDR3 sequences listed, approximately 12% were seen once; the top ten hold around 4.5%. Trimming cost V 0 bases and J 4 bases, with 11 bases left between them. The CDR3 runs to 15 residues. Per germline, CDR1 SGDLS and CDR2 YYNGEE. The chain employs TRBV9 and TRBJ1-5; D unresolved. This TCR came from a human donor who donated a stem cell graft to a child with Fanconi anemia. The source material was PBMCs, sampled from the stem cell graft. CDR3 sequence: CASSVDPRSNQPQHF. Written as DNA, the CDR3 is TGTGCCAGCAGCGTAGACCCGAGGAGTAATCAGCCCCAGCATTTT.